This TCR beta chain was documented in a study of post-analysis software for immune sequencing data. TCR beta libraries were prepared from cDNA with unique molecular identifiers. TCRdb reprocessed the PCR reads with MiXCR, giving one entry per CDR3 protein. The sample has 750,000 to 950,000 distinct CDR3 sequences; 53% are singletons. In the case of this clonotype: The antigen remains unidentified.

Germline V lookup: CDR1 DFQATT, CDR2 SNEGSKA (reference sequence). With 4 bases clipped from V and 5 bases from J, the junction kept 3 bases outside the gene matches. The CDR3 is made up of 12 amino acids. General study findings and limits: Four to six TRBV segments, including TRBV5-6, TRBV5-1 and TRBV20-1, were more frequent in patients than controls.

This chain connects TRBV20-1 to TRBJ2-7, with 9 bases identical to TRBD2. The sequenced sample consisted of blood. The sequence was collected from a girl aged 10-17 years with multiple sclerosis. In DNA, the CDR3 is TGCAGTGCTATGGGACTAGCTGACGAGCAGTACTTC. This gives the protein CSAMGLADEQYF.